The clone carrying this T cell receptor (beta chain) was recorded once. The method was immunoSEQ multiplex PCR; TCRdb's version includes in-frame clones alone and lacks a portion of them. The data contain 2,500,000 or so clones, around 93% of them singletons. The data belong to a study of shared clonotypes between healthy human individuals. The CDR3 is 15 residues long. V dropped 6 bases and J dropped 7; count of bases not matched to a gene: 8. Germline CDR1 MNHNS, CDR2 SASEGT. This chain connects TRBV6-1 to TRBJ2-4; 11 bases align to TRBD1. This clonotype originated in a young man in good health. Some clones in this sample may be carry-over from other donors' samples. The material sequenced was naive CD4+ T cells from PBMCs. This sample's subset: CD45RA+ positively selected. CDR3 coding DNA: TGTGCCAGCAGGAGGGACAGGGGGTTTAGGAACATTCAGTACTTC. Amino acid sequence: CASRRDRGFRNIQYF.